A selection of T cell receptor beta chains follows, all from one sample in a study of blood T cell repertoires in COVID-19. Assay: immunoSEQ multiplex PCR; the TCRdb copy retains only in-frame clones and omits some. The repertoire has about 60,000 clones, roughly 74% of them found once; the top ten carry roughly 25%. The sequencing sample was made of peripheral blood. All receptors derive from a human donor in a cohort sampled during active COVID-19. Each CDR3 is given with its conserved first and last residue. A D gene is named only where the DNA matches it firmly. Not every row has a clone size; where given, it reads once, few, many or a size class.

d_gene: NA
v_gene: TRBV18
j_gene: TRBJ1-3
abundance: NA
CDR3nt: TGTGCCAGCTCACCACCGTTACTCTCTGGAAACACCATATATTTT
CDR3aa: CASSPPLLSGNTIYF

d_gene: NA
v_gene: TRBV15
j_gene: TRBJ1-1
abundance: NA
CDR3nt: TGTGCCACCAGCAGAGTGGGGGGAGGGAACACTGAAGCTTTCTTT
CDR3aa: CATSRVGGGNTEAFF

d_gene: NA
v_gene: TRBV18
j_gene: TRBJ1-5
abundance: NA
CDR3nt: TGTGCCAGCTCACCCCAGGGAGGGAGAAATCAGCCCCAGCATTTT
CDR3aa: CASSPQGGRNQPQHF

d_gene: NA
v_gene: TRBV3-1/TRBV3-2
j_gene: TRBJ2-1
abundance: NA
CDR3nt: TGTGCCAGCAGCCAAGGTCGGGGGAGATCGGGTGAGCAGTTCTTC
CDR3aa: CASSQGRGRSGEQFF

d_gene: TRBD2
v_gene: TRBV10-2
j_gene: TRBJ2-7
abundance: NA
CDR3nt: TGCGCCAGCAATCCGGGACTAGAGGGGGAGCAGTACTTC
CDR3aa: CASNPGLEGEQYF

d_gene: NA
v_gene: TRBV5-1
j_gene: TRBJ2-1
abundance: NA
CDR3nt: TGCGCCAGCAGCCCGGGACAACCGAGCTCCTACAATGAGCAGTTCTTC
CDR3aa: CASSPGQPSSYNEQFF

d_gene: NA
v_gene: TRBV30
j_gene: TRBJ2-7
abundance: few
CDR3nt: TGTGCCTGGAGTTCGGACAGCGACGAGCAGTACTTC
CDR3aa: CAWSSDSDEQYF

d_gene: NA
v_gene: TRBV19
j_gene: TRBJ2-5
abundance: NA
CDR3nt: TGTGCCAGCAGTACGGGACAAATACAGACCCAGTACTTC
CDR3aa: CASSTGQIQTQYF

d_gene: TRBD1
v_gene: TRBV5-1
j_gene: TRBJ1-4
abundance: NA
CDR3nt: TGCGCCAGCAGCTTGACAGGGGCTATAACTAATGAAAAACTGTTTTTT
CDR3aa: CASSLTGAITNEKLFF

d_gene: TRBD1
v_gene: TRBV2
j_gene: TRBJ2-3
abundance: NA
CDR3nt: TGTGCCAGCAGGGGACAGGTCGATACGCAGTATTTT
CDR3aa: CASRGQVDTQYF

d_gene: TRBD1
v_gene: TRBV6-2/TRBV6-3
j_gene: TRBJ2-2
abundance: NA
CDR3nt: TGTGCCAGCAGTTACTCCAGACAGGGGAATAGCGGGGAGCTGTTTTTT
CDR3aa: CASSYSRQGNSGELFF

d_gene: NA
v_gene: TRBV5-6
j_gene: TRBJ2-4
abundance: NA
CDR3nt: TGTGCCAGCAGCTTGTTTGGGCAGAGTGCCGTGGCCAAAAACATTCAGTACTTC
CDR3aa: CASSLFGQSAVAKNIQYF

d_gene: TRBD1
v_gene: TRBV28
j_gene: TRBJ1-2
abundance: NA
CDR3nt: TGTGCCAGCAGGAGGGACAGGTTCTATGGCTACACCTTC
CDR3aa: CASRRDRFYGYTF

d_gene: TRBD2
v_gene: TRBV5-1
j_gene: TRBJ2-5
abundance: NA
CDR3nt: TGCGCCAGCAGCTTGGTAGCCGGACTAGCGGGGGGGCAAGAGACCCAGTACTTC
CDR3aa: CASSLVAGLAGGQETQYF

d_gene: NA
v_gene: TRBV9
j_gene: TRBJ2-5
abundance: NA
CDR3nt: TGTGCCAGCAGCGCCAGTGGCAAAGAGACCCAGTACTTC
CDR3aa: CASSASGKETQYF

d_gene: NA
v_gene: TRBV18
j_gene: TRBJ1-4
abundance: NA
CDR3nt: TGTGCCAGCTCACCGGAGGCGGTTCGTGAAAAACTGTTTTTT
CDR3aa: CASSPEAVREKLFF

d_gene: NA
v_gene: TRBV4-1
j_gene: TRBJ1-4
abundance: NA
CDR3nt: TGCGCCAGCAGCCCTCTCGGCCAGGGAACAACTAATGAAAAACTGTTTTTT
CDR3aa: CASSPLGQGTTNEKLFF

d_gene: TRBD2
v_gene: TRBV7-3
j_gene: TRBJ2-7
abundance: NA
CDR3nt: TGTGCCAGCAGCTCAGGGACTAGCGGGGGCGACGAGCAGTACTTC
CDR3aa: CASSSGTSGGDEQYF

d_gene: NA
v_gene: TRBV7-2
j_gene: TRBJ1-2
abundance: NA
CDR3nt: TGTGCCAGCAGCTCACAGGGTTACTATGGCTACACCTTC
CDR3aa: CASSSQGYYGYTF

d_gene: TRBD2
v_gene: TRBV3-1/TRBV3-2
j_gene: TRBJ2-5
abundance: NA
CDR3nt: TGTGCCAGCAGCCGACTAGCGGGGCAGGAGACCCAGTACTTC
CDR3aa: CASSRLAGQETQYF

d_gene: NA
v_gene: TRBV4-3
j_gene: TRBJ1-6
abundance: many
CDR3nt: TGCGCCAGCAGCTGGGGCGTCGCTGATTCACCCCTCCACTTT
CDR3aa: CASSWGVADSPLHF

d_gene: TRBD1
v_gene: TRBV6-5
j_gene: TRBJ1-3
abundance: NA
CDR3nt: TGTGCCAGCAGTAATAACAGGGGCACCATATATTTT
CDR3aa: CASSNNRGTIYF

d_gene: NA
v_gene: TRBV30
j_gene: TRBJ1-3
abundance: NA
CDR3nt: TGTGCCTGGAGTTTAGTCTTAGGAAACACCATATATTTT
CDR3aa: CAWSLVLGNTIYF

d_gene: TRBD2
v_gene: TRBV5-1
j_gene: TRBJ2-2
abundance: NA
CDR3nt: TGCGCCAGCAGCTTCTTCGGGACTAGCGGTACCGGGGAGCTGTTTTTT
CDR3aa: CASSFFGTSGTGELFF

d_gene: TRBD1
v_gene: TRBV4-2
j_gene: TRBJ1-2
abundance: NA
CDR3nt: TGTGCCAGCAGCTCCCGGACAGGATACTATGGCTACACCTTC
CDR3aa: CASSSRTGYYGYTF

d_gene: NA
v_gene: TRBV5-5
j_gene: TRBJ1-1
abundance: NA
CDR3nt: TGTGCCAGCAGCCGCGTCGGGAACTCATACACTGAAGCTTTCTTT
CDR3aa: CASSRVGNSYTEAFF

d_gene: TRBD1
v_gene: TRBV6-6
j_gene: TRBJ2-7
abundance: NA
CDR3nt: TGTGCCAGTGTGGGGGACAGGAACTCCTACGAGCAGTACTTC
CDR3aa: CASVGDRNSYEQYF

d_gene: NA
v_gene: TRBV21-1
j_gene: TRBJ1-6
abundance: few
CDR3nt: TGTGCCAGCCCGTCACAGGCCGCTAATTCACCCCTCCACTTT
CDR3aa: CASPSQAANSPLHF

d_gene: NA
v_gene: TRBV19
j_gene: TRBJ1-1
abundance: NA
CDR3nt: TGTGCCAGTAGTTCGAACGGGGGGAACACTGAAGCTTTCTTT
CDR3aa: CASSSNGGNTEAFF

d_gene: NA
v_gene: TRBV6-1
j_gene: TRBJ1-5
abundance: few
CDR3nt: TGTGCCAGCAGTGAAGTGGGGGGAGGCAATCAGCCCCAGCATTTT
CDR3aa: CASSEVGGGNQPQHF

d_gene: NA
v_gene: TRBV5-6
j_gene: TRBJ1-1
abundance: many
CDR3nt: TGTGCCAGCAGCTTGTCCGCAATCCCTAAGGCTTTCTTT
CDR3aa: CASSLSAIPKAFF

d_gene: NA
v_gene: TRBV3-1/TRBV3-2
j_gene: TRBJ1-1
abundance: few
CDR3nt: TGTGCCAGCAGCCAAGACCTGGGAGCAGGGGAGGCTTTCTTT
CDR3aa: CASSQDLGAGEAFF

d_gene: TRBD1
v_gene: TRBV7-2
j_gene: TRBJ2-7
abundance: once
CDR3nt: TGTGCCAGCAGCCAAGGACAGGGGGCCTACGAGCAGTACTTC
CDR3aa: CASSQGQGAYEQYF

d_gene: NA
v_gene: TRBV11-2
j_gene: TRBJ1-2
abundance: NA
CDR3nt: TGTGCCAGCAGCTTAGATTATCAGGACAGTAACTATGGCTACACCTTC
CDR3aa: CASSLDYQDSNYGYTF

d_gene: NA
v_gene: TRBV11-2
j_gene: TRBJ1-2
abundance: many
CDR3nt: TGTGCCAGCAGCTTAGGTCGGCCGGGAGGCGGCTACACCTTC
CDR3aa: CASSLGRPGGGYTF

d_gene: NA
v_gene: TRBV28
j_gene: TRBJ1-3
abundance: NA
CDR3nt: TGTGCCAGCAGATCGGGGGGCGCGGGTTCTGGAAACACCATATATTTT
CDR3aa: CASRSGGAGSGNTIYF

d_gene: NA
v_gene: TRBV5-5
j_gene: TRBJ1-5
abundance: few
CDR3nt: TGTGCCAGCAGCTTGGGGGTACAGGAGTACAATCAGCCCCAGCATTTT
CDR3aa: CASSLGVQEYNQPQHF

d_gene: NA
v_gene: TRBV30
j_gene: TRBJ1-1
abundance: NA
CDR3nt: TGTGCCTGGACCAGGGGAATGAACACTGAAGCTTTCTTT
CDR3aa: CAWTRGMNTEAFF

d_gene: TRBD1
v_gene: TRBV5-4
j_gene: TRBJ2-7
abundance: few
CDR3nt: TGTGCCAGCAGCTTAGGGACAGGGAGAATCGAGCAGTACTTC
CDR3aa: CASSLGTGRIEQYF

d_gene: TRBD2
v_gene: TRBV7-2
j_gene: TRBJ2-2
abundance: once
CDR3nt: TGTGCCAGCAGCTTAACTAGCGGTGTTGCCGGGGAGCTGTTTTTT
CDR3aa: CASSLTSGVAGELFF

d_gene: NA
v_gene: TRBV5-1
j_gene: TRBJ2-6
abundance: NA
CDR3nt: TGCGCCAGTGTGTTTTCGGAGCCTGGGGCCAACGTCCTGACTTTC
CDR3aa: CASVFSEPGANVLTF

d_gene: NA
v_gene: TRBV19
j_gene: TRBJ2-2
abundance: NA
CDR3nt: TGTGCCAGTAGGCTAGGGGGAGCGGACACCGGGGAGCTGTTTTTT
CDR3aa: CASRLGGADTGELFF

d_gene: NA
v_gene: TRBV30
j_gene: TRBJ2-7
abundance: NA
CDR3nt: TGTGCCTGGCAGGGGTACGCTACCCCGTACTTC
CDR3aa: CAWQGYATPYF

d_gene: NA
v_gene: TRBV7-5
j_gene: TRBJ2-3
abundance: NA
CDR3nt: TGTGCCAGAAGCTCAGATAGCGGGGGGAGCACAGATACGCAGTATTTT
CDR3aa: CARSSDSGGSTDTQYF

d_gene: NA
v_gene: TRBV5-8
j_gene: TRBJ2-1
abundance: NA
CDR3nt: TGTGCCAGCAGCCCCCGGGACACCTTCCGTTCCAATGAGCAGTTCTTC
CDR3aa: CASSPRDTFRSNEQFF

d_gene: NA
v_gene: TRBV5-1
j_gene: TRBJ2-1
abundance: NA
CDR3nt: TGCGCCAGCAGCTTGATATGGACAGCCGAGAATGAGCAGTTCTTC
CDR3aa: CASSLIWTAENEQFF

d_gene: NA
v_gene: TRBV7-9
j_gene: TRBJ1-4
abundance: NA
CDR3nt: TGTGCCAGCAGCTCTTCCGGTCGTGAAAAACTGTTTTTT
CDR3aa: CASSSSGREKLFF

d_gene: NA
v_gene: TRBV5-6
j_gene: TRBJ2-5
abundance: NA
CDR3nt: TGTGCCAGCAGCTTCGCCCTCGGAGGGACCCAGTACTTC
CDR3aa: CASSFALGGTQYF

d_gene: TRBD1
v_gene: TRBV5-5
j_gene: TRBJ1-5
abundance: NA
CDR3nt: TGTGCCAGCAGCTTGGAACAGGGGGCTTGGCAGCCCCAGCATTTT
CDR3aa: CASSLEQGAWQPQHF